Listed below are T cell receptor beta chains from one sample, sequenced in a study of human T cells and chemical hapten exposure. In TCRdb, the RACE reads were re-called with MiXCR into one record per CDR3 protein. The sample includes 180,000 or so distinct CDR3 sequences, approximately 29% of them seen just once. The sample was whole blood, taken in connection with sensitization to the hapten diphenylcyclopropenone (DPC). Every receptor here comes from a young woman with alopecia areata. Some clones in this sample may be carry-over from other donors' samples. The CDR3 runs from the conserved cysteine through the conserved F or W. The D gene is left open where the match is weak. Clone size is stated in some rows and not others, as once, few, many or a class when expanded.

D gene,V gene,clone size,J gene,CDR3 protein,CDR3 DNA
.,TRBV5-1,.,TRBJ2-1,CASSLVGQVNNEQFF,TGCGCCAGCAGCTTGGTCGGGCAGGTAAACAATGAGCAGTTCTTC
.,TRBV7-2,.,TRBJ2-7,CASSFQAPSSYEQYF,TGTGCCAGCAGCTTTCAAGCGCCCAGCTCCTACGAGCAGTACTTC
.,TRBV29-1,.,TRBJ1-6,CSVAGGPNSPLHF,TGCAGCGTTGCGGGGGGACCTAATTCACCCCTCCACTTT
.,TRBV9,.,TRBJ2-5,CASSVGTRDQETQYF,TGTGCCAGCAGCGTAGGTACTAGGGATCAAGAGACCCAGTACTTC
.,TRBV7-2,.,TRBJ1-4,CASSLSQGPGEKLFF,TGTGCCAGCAGCTTATCTCAAGGGCCAGGGGAAAAACTGTTTTTT
.,TRBV6-5,.,TRBJ1-2,CAIRAGDVSYGYTF,TGTGCCATACGAGCGGGGGACGTTAGCTATGGCTACACCTTC
TRBD1,TRBV6-5,.,TRBJ1-5,CASRRTGGIGNQPQHF,TGTGCCAGCAGACGGACAGGGGGCATAGGAAATCAGCCCCAGCATTTT
.,TRBV5-4,.,TRBJ1-2,CASSSIQGHYGYTF,TGTGCCAGCAGCTCCATTCAGGGCCACTATGGCTACACCTTC
.,TRBV5-1,.,TRBJ2-1,CASSLGDLHHEQFF,TGCGCCAGCAGCTTGGGGGACTTGCACCATGAGCAGTTCTTC
.,TRBV11-1,.,TRBJ2-6,CASSLFSGANVLTF,TGTGCCAGCAGCTTATTCTCTGGGGCCAACGTCCTGACTTTC
.,TRBV15,few,TRBJ1-5,CATSRGQGVQPQHF,TGTGCCACCAGCAGAGGGCAGGGAGTTCAGCCCCAGCATTTT
.,TRBV20-1,.,TRBJ2-7,CSASRGRAGYEQYF,TGCAGTGCTAGCAGGGGGAGGGCCGGTTACGAGCAGTACTTC
.,TRBV10-3,.,TRBJ2-1,CAISERGADSYNEQFF,TGTGCCATCAGTGAGAGGGGGGCAGACTCCTACAATGAGCAGTTCTTC
.,TRBV29-1,few,TRBJ1-3,CSVEVPTDGNTIYF,TGCAGCGTTGAAGTTCCGACAGATGGAAACACCATATATTTT
.,TRBV2,.,TRBJ2-2,CARTGTQGVNTGELFF,TGTGCCAGAACCGGGACCCAAGGGGTGAACACCGGGGAGCTGTTTTTT
TRBD1,TRBV10-3,.,TRBJ2-7,CAISKTGTGYEQYF,TGTGCCATCAGTAAAACCGGGACAGGCTACGAGCAGTACTTC
.,TRBV28,.,TRBJ2-7,CASSREYEQYF,TGTGCCAGCAGTCGAGAGTACGAGCAGTACTTC
TRBD2,TRBV4-3,.,TRBJ2-1,CASSQAGTSGYNEQFF,TGCGCCAGCAGCCAGGCCGGGACTAGCGGCTACAATGAGCAGTTCTTC
.,TRBV15,.,TRBJ2-7,CATSRDDAYSWGADNEQYF,TGTGCCACCAGCAGAGATGACGCCTACAGTTGGGGGGCGGATAACGAGCAGTACTTC
.,TRBV28,many,TRBJ2-5,CASSLFGETQYF,TGTGCCAGCAGTTTATTTGGAGAGACCCAGTACTTC
.,TRBV12-3/TRBV12-4,.,TRBJ1-5,CASSTTQAGQPQHF,TGTGCCAGCAGTACTACTCAGGCGGGGCAGCCCCAGCATTTT
.,TRBV29-1,.,TRBJ2-1,CSVAPRHYNEQFF,TGCAGCGTTGCCCCGCGGCACTACAATGAGCAGTTCTTC
.,TRBV28,.,TRBJ2-7,CASSYGYEQYF,TGTGCCAGCAGTTACGGCTACGAGCAGTACTTC
.,TRBV12-3/TRBV12-4,.,TRBJ1-1,CASSLRVTEAFF,TGTGCCAGCAGCCTCAGGGTTACTGAAGCTTTCTTT
.,TRBV29-1,few,TRBJ2-5,CSVAYVLQETQYF,TGCAGCGTTGCTTACGTACTCCAAGAGACCCAGTACTTC
.,TRBV2,once,TRBJ2-2,CASMNDKNTGELFF,TGTGCCAGCATGAATGACAAGAACACCGGGGAGCTGTTTTTT